The 32 T cell receptor beta chains reported below all come from one sample, sequenced in a study of shared clonotypes between healthy human individuals. Assay used: immunoSEQ multiplex PCR; TCRdb lists only in-frame clones, some missing. The data hold about 480,000 clones, with 60% to 80% observed a single time. Material for sequencing was PBMCs. These receptors all come from a woman aged 40-49 years in good health. Some clones in this sample may be carry-over from other donors' samples.

The chain combines TRBV6-4 with TRBJ2-1; tentative D call: TRBD2 (6 bases). Trimming cost V 1 base and J 6 bases, with 19 bases left between them. The germline gives CDR1 MRHNA, CDR2 SNTAGT. The CDR3 runs to 17 residues. The CDR3, as DNA: TGTGCCAGCAGTGACTACGAAAAAAAATTAGCGGCCAATGAGCAGTTCTTC. Protein sequence: CASSDYEKKLAANEQFF.

Only a few counts were recorded for this clone. The chain joins TRBV6-1 to TRBJ1-1; TRBD1 might be the D (6 bases). The CDR3 has 13 amino acids. V lost 8 bases to trimming and J lost 3 bases, with 13 bases between them. Germline CDR1 MNHNS, CDR2 SASEGT. This CDR3 is CASCRGRDTEAFF. The DNA of the CDR3 is TGTGCCAGCTGCAGGGGAAGGGACACTGAAGCTTTCTTT.

This clone was seen more than once but under ten times. The V gene is TRBV5-4, the J gene TRBJ2-2; 7 bases agree with TRBD1. The CDR3 has 15 residues. Looked up from germline, CDR1 is SGHNT and CDR2 is YYREEE (reference sequence). The J segment lost 4 bases and the V segment lost 4 bases, leaving 7 bases of the junction unmatched. CDR3 in DNA: TGTGCCAGCAGCGCGACAGGGCGGGCCACCGGGGAGCTGTTTTTT. This translates into CASSATGRATGELFF.

The chain recombines TRBV7-3 with TRBJ2-7; tentative D call: TRBD2 (5 bases). The CDR3 runs 17 residues. The V end lost 1 base, the J end lost 5 bases, and 21 bases lay between the germline ends. Germline CDR1 is SGHTA and CDR2 is FQGTGA. CDR3 in DNA: TGTGCCAGCAGCTTAAATCGGTCCGATGAGGGTCACCACGAGCAGTACTTC. Protein sequence: CASSLNRSDEGHHEQYF.

The J gene is TRBJ1-5, the V gene TRBV28; 9 bases are shared with TRBD1. The CDR3 contains 17 residues. With 2 bases clipped from V and 4 bases from J, the junction kept 9 bases outside the gene matches. Germline V gene lookup returns CDR1 MDHEN and CDR2 SYDVKM. CDR3 nucleotides: TGTGCCAGCAGTTTAATTTGGGGACAGGGAGGGAATCAGCCCCAGCATTTT. Translating gives CASSLIWGQGGNQPQHF.

The chain is built from TRBV2 and TRBJ2-2; possibly TRBD1 or TRBD2 for D (5 bases each). Germline V CDR1 and CDR2: SNHLY, FYNNEI. V dropped 2 bases and J dropped 2 bases, with 12 bases sitting between them. The CDR3 is made up of 16 amino acids. The CDR3 spells CASSEPGRVNTGELFF. CDR3 DNA sequence: TGTGCCAGCAGTGAACCGGGACGGGTAAACACCGGGGAGCTGTTTTTT. Variable domain in full (rest from reference TRBV2 and TRBJ2-2): EPEVTQTPSHQVTQMGQEVILRCVPISNHLYFYWYRQILGQKVEFLVSFYNNEISEKSEIFDDQFSVERPDGSNFTLKIRSTKLEDSAMYFCASSEPGRVNTGELFFGEGSRLTVL.

This sequence joins TRBV30 and TRBJ1-6, with TRBD1 matching 12 bases. CDR1 and CDR2 (germline): GTSNPN, SVGIG (reference sequence). The CDR3 runs 14 residues. V shed 5 bases, J shed 10 bases, and the junction held 6 bases outside the gene matches. CDR3 loop: CAWGTGGLESPLHF. The CDR3 DNA reads TGTGCCTGGGGGACAGGGGGCCTAGAATCACCCCTCCACTTT. Drawing the rest from reference TRBV30 and TRBJ1-6, the complete variable domain is SQTIHQWPATLVQPVGSPLSLECTVEGTSNPNLYWYRQAAGRGLQLLFYSVGIGQISSEVPQNLSASRPQDRQFILSSKKLLLSDSGFYLCAWGTGGLESPLHFGNGTRLTVT.

The chain couples TRBV5-1 to TRBJ1-1; a weak D match, TRBD1 (5 bases). This CDR3 region has 12 residues. CDR1 is SGHRS and CDR2 is YFSETQ in the germline V gene. V lost 3 bases and J lost 6, with 9 bases in between. Here the CDR3 reads CASSSGLAEAFF. The CDR3 DNA reads TGCGCCAGCAGCTCAGGGTTGGCTGAAGCTTTCTTT. The full variable domain, with the rest looked up from reference TRBV5-1 and TRBJ1-1, is KAGVTQTPRYLIKTRGQQVTLSCSPISGHRSVSWYQQTPGQGLQFLFEYFSETQRNKGNFPGRFSGRQFSNSRSEMNVSTLELGDSALYLCASSSGLAEAFFGQGTRLTVV.

The gene calls are TRBV7-9 and TRBJ2-7; 9 nucleotides match TRBD1. The length of the CDR3 is 14 residues. Germline V gene data show CDR1 as SEHNR and CDR2 as FQNEAQ (reference sequence). Losses at the gene ends were 6 bases for V and 5 bases for J; bases not matched to a gene: 8. CDR3: CASSITGGLDEQYF. DNA for the CDR3: TGTGCCAGCAGTATTACAGGGGGCTTGGACGAGCAGTACTTC.

The chain carries TRBV5-1 and TRBJ2-3; possible D gene TRBD1, 6 bases. Germline V gene sequence: CDR1 SGHRS, CDR2 YFSETQ. The germline V and J ends were trimmed by 1 base and 6 bases, with 9 bases remaining between them. The CDR3 sequence is 13 residues long. The CDR3 coding sequence is TGCGCCAGCAGCTTGACAGGGATGGATACGCAGTATTTT. It codes for CASSLTGMDTQYF.

V and J are TRBV2 and TRBJ1-5; perhaps TRBD1 as D (6 bases). V gave up 7 bases and J gave up 6 bases, with 19 bases separating them. The CDR3 length is 15 residues. The germline CDR1 and CDR2 sequences are SNHLY and FYNNEI. The CDR3 is CASMRATGSGQPQHF. The CDR3 bases are TGTGCCAGCATGCGTGCCACAGGGTCAGGTCAGCCCCAGCATTTT.

The chain is built from TRBV27 and TRBJ1-6; the D is unclear. Germline V gene sequence: CDR1 MNHEY, CDR2 SMNVEV (reference sequence). This CDR3 contains 13 residues. V dropped 3 bases and J dropped 9 bases, with 9 bases sitting between them. The CDR3 is CASSLEAGSPLHF. CDR3 nucleotide sequence: TGTGCCAGCAGTTTGGAGGCGGGTTCACCCCTCCACTTT.

The V call is TRBV6-6, the J call TRBJ1-5; no firm D call. The V end lost 6 bases, the J end lost 6 bases, and 15 bases lay between the germline ends. The CDR3 runs to 14 residues. The germline CDR1 and CDR2 sequences are MNHNY and SVGAGI (reference sequence). CDR3 nucleotides: TGTGCCAGCAGCGGGGTAGGACGGGGTCAGCCCCAGCATTTT. Encoded protein: CASSGVGRGQPQHF.

The V and J genes are TRBV29-1 and TRBJ2-1; 7 nucleotides match TRBD1. Trimming removed 6 bases from V and 2 bases from J; junction bases left unmatched: 13. The germline V gene encodes CDR1 SQVTM and CDR2 ANQGSEA. The CDR3 consists of 16 residues. CDR3 sequence: CSVVVQGVQTYNEQFF. As DNA, the CDR3 is TGCAGCGTGGTTGTCCAGGGGGTCCAAACCTACAATGAGCAGTTCTTC.

This clone has a handful of counts. This rearrangement joins TRBV2 to TRBJ1-5, with D unresolved. This CDR3 has 12 residues. In germline, CDR1 is SNHLY, CDR2 FYNNEI. Deletions cut 6 bases from V and 3 bases from J, with 6 bases between. This CDR3 reads CASRGDNQPQHF. The CDR3 region has the DNA TGTGCCAGCAGGGGCGACAATCAGCCCCAGCATTTT. Supplemented by reference TRBV2 and TRBJ1-5, the full variable domain reads EPEVTQTPSHQVTQMGQEVILRCVPISNHLYFYWYRQILGQKVEFLVSFYNNEISEKSEIFDDQFSVERPDGSNFTLKIRSTKLEDSAMYFCASRGDNQPQHFGDGTRLSIL.

J is TRBJ1-1 and V is TRBV30; TRBD1 aligns across 8 bases. Trimming cost V 3 bases and J 4 bases; bases outside gene matches: 10. This CDR3 contains 15 residues. Germline CDR1 and CDR2: GTSNPN and SVGIG (reference sequence). The chain's CDR3 is CAWRPKTGVGTEAFF. CDR3 in DNA: TGTGCCTGGAGACCCAAGACAGGGGTTGGCACTGAAGCTTTCTTT.

On this clone: Within the sample, other DNA sequences also encode this same CDR3. The chain uses TRBV28 and TRBJ1-5, with D uncertain. The V end was cut by 3 bases, the J end by 2 bases, with 5 bases between. The CDR3 sequence is 13 residues long. From germline, CDR1 is MDHEN and CDR2 SYDVKM. The CDR3 DNA is TGTGCCAGCAGTTTTTCCGGCAATCAGCCCCAGCATTTT. It translates to CASSFSGNQPQHF.

A word on this clone: Other nucleotide sequences in the sample specify the same CDR3. The V and J genes are TRBV5-4 and TRBJ2-1, with TRBD2 identical over 7 bases. The CDR3 consists of 15 residues. Per germline, CDR1 SGHNT and CDR2 YYREEE (reference sequence). With V trimmed by 4 bases and J by 0 bases, 4 bases remained unmatched. In nucleotides, the CDR3 is TGTGCCAGCAGCAGCGGGACGGGCTCCTACAATGAGCAGTTCTTC. Amino acid sequence: CASSSGTGSYNEQFF. The full variable domain, with the rest looked up from reference TRBV5-4 and TRBJ2-1, is ETGVTQSPTHLIKTRGQQVTLRCSSQSGHNTVSWYQQALGQGPQFIFQYYREEENGRGNFPPRFSGLQFPNYSSELNVNALELDDSALYLCASSSGTGSYNEQFFGPGTRLTVL.

This rearrangement joins TRBV5-1 to TRBJ2-7, with D possibly matching TRBD1 (6 bases). Trimming shortened V by 3 bases and J by 4 bases, and 14 bases separated the two germline ends. Germline loops: CDR1 SGHRS, CDR2 YFSETQ. The CDR3 runs to 14 residues. The CDR3 DNA reads TGCGCCAGCAGCTGGGAGACAGGAAGATACGAGCAGTACTTC. This codes for CASSWETGRYEQYF.

The chain combines TRBV10-3 with TRBJ1-6; D is perhaps TRBD1 (6 bases). The CDR3 is 17 residues long. Deletions cut 11 bases from V and 6 bases from J, with 26 bases between. In germline, CDR1 is ENHRY, CDR2 SYGVKD. The CDR3 spells CADAPGQPKVCNSPLHF. The CDR3 nucleotides are TGTGCCGACGCCCCCGGACAGCCCAAGGTTTGTAATTCACCCCTCCACTTT.

V gene TRBV4-2 combines with J gene TRBJ2-5; possibly TRBD2 for D (6 bases). Trimming took off 3 bases at V and 2 bases at J, with 13 bases between the two ends. This CDR3 has 15 residues. Germline values: CDR1 LGHNA, CDR2 YNFKEQ. In DNA, the CDR3 is TGTGCCAGCAGCCAGCCATACGGGGGTCAAGAGACCCAGTACTTC. Its protein is CASSQPYGGQETQYF.

The chain links TRBV30 to TRBJ2-7; the D is unclear. This CDR3 spans 12 amino acids. V lost 2 bases to trimming and J lost 1 base, with 6 bases between them. CDR1 and CDR2 (germline): GTSNPN, SVGIG (reference sequence). CDR3 loop: CAWSSGSYEQYF. CDR3 coding DNA: TGTGCCTGGAGTTCAGGTTCCTACGAGCAGTACTTC.

The chain links TRBV11-2 to TRBJ2-3; perhaps D is TRBD1 or TRBD2 (5 bases each). Germline loops: CDR1 SGHAT, CDR2 FQNNGV. V gave up 0 bases and J gave up 11 bases, with 12 bases separating them. The CDR3 loop spans 13 amino acids. The CDR3 DNA reads as TGTGCCAGCAGCTTAGATTACGGGACCGGGCAGTATTTT. Translated, it gives CASSLDYGTGQYF.

The rearrangement links TRBV5-4 to TRBJ2-1; 9 nucleotides line up with TRBD2. Germline V gives CDR1 SGHNT, CDR2 YYREEE (reference sequence). The trim removed 4 bases at V and 6 bases at J, leaving 20 bases unmatched. CDR3 length equals 19 residues. Here the CDR3 reads CASSPTAPVGGRALNEQFF. The CDR3 DNA is TGTGCCAGCAGCCCGACAGCACCGGTGGGCGGGAGGGCCCTCAATGAGCAGTTCTTC.

This clone is a singleton in its sample. V gene TRBV30 combines with J gene TRBJ1-2, with D perhaps matching TRBD1 (5 bases). The CDR3 length is 13 residues. From germline, CDR1 is GTSNPN and CDR2 SVGIG (reference sequence). V lost 5 bases and J lost 3, with 13 bases in between. CDR3 sequence: CAWGVGGDYGYTF. As DNA, the CDR3 is TGTGCCTGGGGCGTGGGGGGAGACTATGGCTACACCTTC.

This chain connects TRBV5-1 to TRBJ1-1; D gene ambiguous. Trimming removed 0 bases from V and 2 bases from J, with 8 bases in between. Germline V gene lookup returns CDR1 SGHRS and CDR2 YFSETQ. This CDR3 has 14 residues. The CDR3 reads CASSLAPSNTEAFF. Written as DNA, the CDR3 is TGCGCCAGCAGCTTGGCCCCCAGCAACACTGAAGCTTTCTTT. Together with reference TRBV5-1 and TRBJ1-1, the CDR3 gives the full variable domain: KAGVTQTPRYLIKTRGQQVTLSCSPISGHRSVSWYQQTPGQGLQFLFEYFSETQRNKGNFPGRFSGRQFSNSRSEMNVSTLELGDSALYLCASSLAPSNTEAFFGQGTRLTVV.

This clone was counted a single time. The rearrangement uses TRBV25-1 and TRBJ2-1, with D perhaps TRBD2 (6 bases). Germline V gene data show CDR1 as MGHDK and CDR2 as SYGVNS. CDR3 length equals 17 residues. Trimming left V 5 bases short and J 0 bases short, with 17 bases between. The CDR3 DNA is TGTGCCAGCAGTCCCCTTGCGGGGCGCGGCTCCTACAATGAGCAGTTCTTC. Protein product: CASSPLAGRGSYNEQFF. Full variable domain (rest looked up from reference TRBV25-1 and TRBJ2-1): EADIYQTPRYLVIGTGKKITLECSQTMGHDKMYWYQQDPGMELHLIHYSYGVNSTEKGDLSSESTVSRIRTEHFPLTLESARPSHTSQYLCASSPLAGRGSYNEQFFGPGTRLTVL.

This chain links TRBV7-9 with TRBJ2-5; 10 bases fit TRBD2. This CDR3 contains 14 residues. V was clipped by 6 bases and J by 2 bases; unmatched bases: 3. Per germline, CDR1 SEHNR and CDR2 FQNEAQ (reference sequence). CDR3 amino acids: CASRSSGRQETQYF. The CDR3 bases are TGTGCCAGCAGGTCTAGCGGGAGACAAGAGACCCAGTACTTC. Full variable domain (remainder filled in from reference TRBV7-9 and TRBJ2-5): DTGVSQNPRHKITKRGQNVTFRCDPISEHNRLYWYRQTLGQGPEFLTYFQNEAQLEKSRLLSDRFSAERPKGSFSTLEIQRTEQGDSAMYLCASRSSGRQETQYFGPGTRLLVL.

The chain links TRBV7-9 to TRBJ2-3; either TRBD1 or TRBD2 may fit D (6 bases each). Trimming cost V 3 bases and J 8 bases, with 15 bases left between them. Germline loops: CDR1 SEHNR, CDR2 FQNEAQ (reference sequence). CDR3 length equals 14 residues. The CDR3 sequence: CASSFGGRGGTQYF. CDR3 bases: TGTGCCAGCAGCTTCGGGGGCCGTGGAGGTACGCAGTATTTT.

V and J are TRBV28 and TRBJ1-1; TRBD1 matches 12 bases. V lost 3 bases to trimming and J lost 6 bases; unmatched junction nucleotides: 5. The CDR3 sequence is 15 residues long. The V gene's germline CDR1 is MDHEN and CDR2 SYDVKM. In nucleotides, the CDR3 is TGTGCCAGCAGTTTCGGGACAGGGGGCTTTGCTGAAGCTTTCTTT. This encodes CASSFGTGGFAEAFF.

In its sample, this clone was seen once. The sample carries other DNA sequences with the same CDR3. The chain carries TRBV28 and TRBJ1-2; no clear D gene. V was shortened by 3 bases and J by 1 base, with 0 bases between the two germline ends. The CDR3 has 11 residues. CDR1 MDHEN and CDR2 SYDVKM come from the germline V gene. In DNA form, the CDR3 reads TGTGCCAGCAGTTTTAACTATGGCTACACCTTC. Translated: CASSFNYGYTF.

This clone is a singleton in its sample. J is TRBJ2-1 and V is TRBV4-2; tentatively, D is TRBD2 (6 bases). The V gene's germline CDR1 is LGHNA and CDR2 YNFKEQ. The CDR3 length is 17 residues. V was pared by 4 bases and J by 3 bases, with 19 bases between. In DNA form, the CDR3 reads TGTGCCAGCAGCCCTCAAATTTCGCGGGGTATCTACAATGAGCAGTTCTTC. This translates into CASSPQISRGIYNEQFF.